These 15 T cell receptor beta chains originate from one sample sequenced in a study of T cell clonotyping in hematopoietic cell transplantation. Sequenced by immunoSEQ multiplex PCR; TCRdb stores in-frame clones only, minus some. The sample lists about 69,000 clones; around 94% were seen once. The sequencing input was peripheral blood mononuclear cells. All receptors come from a man in his fifties or sixties in good health. Some clones in this sample may be carry-over from other donors' samples.

The chain employs TRBV5-6 and TRBJ1-1; D is unresolved. This CDR3 comprises 13 residues. V dropped 0 bases and J dropped 1 base, with 4 bases sitting between them. Per the germline V gene, CDR1 is SGHDT and CDR2 is YYEEEE. The CDR3 is CASSLAGNTEAFF. The CDR3 DNA is TGTGCCAGCAGCTTGGCTGGGAACACTGAAGCTTTCTTT.

The gene calls are TRBV19 and TRBJ1-1; 9 nucleotides agree with TRBD1. Germline CDR1 LNHDA, CDR2 SQIVND (reference sequence). Germline trimming cut 5 bases from V and 3 bases from J; bases unmatched to any gene: 7. The CDR3 has 15 residues. Written as DNA, the CDR3 is TGTGCCAGTAGTCCTCGGGACAGGGAGGACACTGAAGCTTTCTTT. Amino acid sequence: CASSPRDREDTEAFF.

The rearrangement joins TRBV4-2 to TRBJ2-7; D is unclear. The CDR3 consists of 13 residues. Germline CDR1 and CDR2: LGHNA and YNFKEQ. V gave up 1 base and J gave up 2 bases, with 6 bases separating them. The CDR3: CASSQGQTYEQYF. CDR3 in DNA: TGTGCCAGCAGCCAAGGGCAGACCTACGAGCAGTACTTC.

The gene calls are TRBV5-1 and TRBJ2-3; 7 bases match TRBD2. Looked up from germline, CDR1 is SGHRS and CDR2 is YFSETQ. With 0 bases clipped from V and 6 bases from J, the junction kept 10 bases outside the gene matches. CDR3 length: 16 residues. CDR3 sequence reads: CASSLELASIRDTQYF. The CDR3 DNA reads TGCGCCAGCAGCTTGGAACTAGCGAGCATAAGGGATACGCAGTATTTT. The full variable domain, with the rest looked up from reference TRBV5-1 and TRBJ2-3, is KAGVTQTPRYLIKTRGQQVTLSCSPISGHRSVSWYQQTPGQGLQFLFEYFSETQRNKGNFPGRFSGRQFSNSRSEMNVSTLELGDSALYLCASSLELASIRDTQYFGPGTRLTVL.

The V gene is TRBV29-1, the J gene TRBJ2-1; the match to TRBD2 covers 7 bases. Losses at the gene ends were 3 bases for V and 8 bases for J; bases not matched to a gene: 4. Germline values: CDR1 SQVTM, CDR2 ANQGSEA. The CDR3 consists of 12 residues. CDR3 coding DNA: TGCAGCGTTGAGGGGGGGTTCGATGAGCAGTTCTTC. This encodes CSVEGGFDEQFF.

The J gene is TRBJ2-2, the V gene TRBV30; D might be TRBD1 (6 bases). Germline V lookup: CDR1 GTSNPN, CDR2 SVGIG (reference sequence). Trimming took 1 base from V and 6 from J, leaving 15 bases between them. This CDR3 spans 15 amino acids. The CDR3 sequence: CAWSDLSGVAGELFF. The CDR3 DNA follows: TGTGCCTGGAGTGATCTTTCAGGGGTTGCCGGGGAGCTGTTTTTT.

This chain connects TRBV28 to TRBJ2-7; TRBD1 matches at 7 bases. V gave up 8 bases and J gave up 2 bases; unmatched junction bases: 9. This CDR3 is built from 14 residues. CDR1 and CDR2 (germline): MDHEN, SYDVKM. The CDR3 here is CASVGGSHAYEQYF. CDR3 DNA sequence: TGTGCCAGCGTAGGGGGCTCTCACGCCTACGAGCAGTACTTC.

This chain uses TRBV7-2 with TRBJ2-7; TRBD2 agrees at 10 bases. Germline V CDR1 and CDR2: SGHTA, FQGNSA. This CDR3 has 15 amino acids. V dropped 6 bases and J dropped 4; count of bases not matched to a gene: 9. CDR3 DNA sequence: TGTGCCAGCAGACCACGGACTAGCGGATTATACGAGCAGTACTTC. It encodes CASRPRTSGLYEQYF.

V and J are TRBV2 and TRBJ2-1, with 14 bases fitting TRBD2. V lost 8 bases to trimming and J lost 6 bases; unmatched junction nucleotides: 12. The CDR3 is 17 residues long. The V gene's germline CDR1 is SNHLY and CDR2 FYNNEI. CDR3 in amino acids: CASLGPPGTSGSNEQFF. In nucleotides, the CDR3 is TGTGCCAGCTTGGGTCCCCCCGGGACTAGCGGGAGCAATGAGCAGTTCTTC.

The gene calls are TRBV11-2 and TRBJ2-3; no reliable D call. CDR1 SGHAT and CDR2 FQNNGV come from the germline V gene. V lost 4 bases and J lost 2, with 13 bases in between. CDR3 length: 15 residues. The CDR3 sequence: CASSSRRLFTDTQYF. The CDR3 nucleotides are TGTGCCAGCAGCTCCAGAAGGCTGTTCACAGATACGCAGTATTTT.

The chain uses TRBV27 and TRBJ1-2, with 7 bases matching TRBD1. In germline, CDR1 is MNHEY, CDR2 SMNVEV (reference sequence). CDR3 length: 18 residues. V gave up 5 bases and J gave up 4 bases; unmatched junction bases: 19. The CDR3 here is CASSPGRLQGIGGYGYTF. The CDR3 region has the DNA TGTGCCAGCAGTCCGGGGCGGCTACAGGGGATCGGTGGCTATGGCTACACCTTC.

This chain links TRBV6-5 with TRBJ1-1; no clear D. Germline values: CDR1 MNHEY, CDR2 SVGAGI. Trimming left V 6 bases short and J 3 bases short, with 11 bases between. This CDR3 is built from 13 residues. This chain's CDR3 is CASSKISDTEAFF. The DNA for the CDR3 is TGTGCCAGCAGCAAAATAAGCGACACTGAAGCTTTCTTT.

In regard to this clone: The junction differs from germline at one of its ends, possibly a read error. V usage is TRBV27 and J usage is TRBJ2-5; D not resolved. The length of the CDR3 is 13 residues. CDR1 is MNHEY, CDR2 SMNVEV, per germline (reference sequence). CDR3 sequence reads: CASRLYWAETQYF. CDR3 bases: TGTGCCAGCAGGTTATACTGGGCTGAGACCCAGTACTTC.

V is TRBV2 and J is TRBJ2-7; 9 positions agree with TRBD1. This CDR3 has 17 residues. CDR1 and CDR2 from the germline V gene are SNHLY and FYNNEI. Trimming removed 6 bases from V and 5 bases from J; junction bases left unmatched: 17. CDR3 coding DNA: TGTGCCAGCAGCCGTAGACAACGGGACAGGGATATAGACGAGCAGTACTTC. Residues: CASSRRQRDRDIDEQYF. The variable domain in full, with the rest retrieved from reference TRBV2 and TRBJ2-7, is EPEVTQTPSHQVTQMGQEVILRCVPISNHLYFYWYRQILGQKVEFLVSFYNNEISEKSEIFDDQFSVERPDGSNFTLKIRSTKLEDSAMYFCASSRRQRDRDIDEQYFGPGTRLTVT.

The CDR3 protein is CASSPRTGQADTQYF. The CDR3 DNA follows: TGCGCCAGCAGCCCAAGGACAGGCCAGGCAGATACGCAGTATTTT. The chain is built from TRBV5-1 and TRBJ2-3; 7 bases are a match to TRBD1. The V segment lost 4 bases and the J segment 4 bases; nucleotides outside the gene matches: 9. CDR1 and CDR2 from the germline V gene are SGHRS and YFSETQ. The CDR3 has 15 residues.